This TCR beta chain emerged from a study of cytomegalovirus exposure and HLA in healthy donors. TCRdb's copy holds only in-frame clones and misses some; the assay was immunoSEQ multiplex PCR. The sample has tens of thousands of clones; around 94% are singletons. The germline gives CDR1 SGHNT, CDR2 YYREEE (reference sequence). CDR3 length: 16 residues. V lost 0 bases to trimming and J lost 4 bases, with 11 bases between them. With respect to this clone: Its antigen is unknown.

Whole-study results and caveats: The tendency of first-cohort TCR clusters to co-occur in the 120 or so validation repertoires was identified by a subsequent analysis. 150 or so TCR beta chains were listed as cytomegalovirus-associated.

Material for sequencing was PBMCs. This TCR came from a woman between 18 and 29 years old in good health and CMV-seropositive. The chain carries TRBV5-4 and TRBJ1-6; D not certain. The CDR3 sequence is CASSLDIRVYNSPLHF. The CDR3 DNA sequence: TGTGCCAGCAGCTTGGATATCCGTGTTTATAATTCACCCCTCCACTTT.